This T cell receptor (beta chain) derives from a study of T cell responses to AZD1222 COVID-19 vaccine. Trimming left V 6 bases short and J 5 bases short, with 28 bases between. CDR1 LNHDA and CDR2 SQIVND come from the germline V gene (reference sequence). This CDR3 contains 19 residues. Notes on the study in general: Spike-specific TCR depth and breadth grew after two AZD1222 doses. Repertoire sampling occurred only after the peak T cell response. AZD1222 recipients seropositive at baseline numbered only six or seven.

The data were produced by immunoSEQ multiplex PCR, yet TCRdb's version contains in-frame clones alone and is incomplete. The sample contains approximately 60,000 clones, roughly 90% of which appear only once. A word on this clone: The antigen is unknown.

The chain has TRBV19 and TRBJ1-4; D is ambiguous. The sequencing used peripheral blood, collected 28 days after the second AZD1222 dose. The sequence derives from an adult who received the AZD1222 COVID-19 vaccine. Here the CDR3 reads CASSATGRWSSSGNEKLFF. In DNA form, the CDR3 reads TGTGCCAGTAGCGCCACGGGCCGTTGGTCCTCATCTGGGAATGAAAAACTGTTTTTT.